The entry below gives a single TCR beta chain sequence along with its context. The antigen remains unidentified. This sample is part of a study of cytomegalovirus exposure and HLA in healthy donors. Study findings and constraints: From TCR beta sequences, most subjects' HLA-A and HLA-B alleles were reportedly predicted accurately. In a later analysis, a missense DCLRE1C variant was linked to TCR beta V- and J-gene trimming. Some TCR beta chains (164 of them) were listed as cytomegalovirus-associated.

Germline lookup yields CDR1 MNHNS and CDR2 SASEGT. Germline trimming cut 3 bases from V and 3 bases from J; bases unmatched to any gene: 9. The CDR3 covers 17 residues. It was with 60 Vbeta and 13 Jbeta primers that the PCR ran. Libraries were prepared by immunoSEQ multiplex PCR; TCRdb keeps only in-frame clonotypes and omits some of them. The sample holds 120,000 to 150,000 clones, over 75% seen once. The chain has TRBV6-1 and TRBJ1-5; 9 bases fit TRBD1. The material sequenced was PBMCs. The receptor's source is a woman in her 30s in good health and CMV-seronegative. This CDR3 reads CASSDETGGSNNQPQHF. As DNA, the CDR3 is TGTGCCAGCAGTGACGAGACAGGGGGTTCCAACAATCAGCCCCAGCATTTT.